Listed here is a single T cell receptor (beta chain). The antigen is unknown. The sample belongs to a study of T cell responses to AZD1222 COVID-19 vaccine. Overall study results and limits: Spike-wide vaccine-associated CD4 TCRs dominated at 160-218 and 743-854. Most donors were white British and more were female, and clonal diversity was possibly underestimated. Sampled repertoires all dated from after the peak T cell response.

The CDR3 consists of 15 residues. The germline V gene has CDR1 MGHDK and CDR2 SYGVNS. V dropped 4 bases and J dropped 8; count of bases not matched to a gene: 8. Profiled with immunoSEQ multiplex PCR; TCRdb holds only in-frame clones, not every one. The sample carries 150,000 to 200,000 clones, over 90% recorded once. This specimen was peripheral blood, taken on day 0 of AZD1222 vaccination. This receptor was obtained from an adult in good health. The chain couples TRBV25-1 to TRBJ1-2; TRBD1 matches 12 bases. The CDR3 spells CASSATTGTGGGYTF. The CDR3 nucleotides are TGTGCCAGCAGTGCAACTACCGGGACAGGGGGCGGCTACACCTTC.